Listed below are T cell receptor beta chains from one sample, sequenced in a study of OX40 agonist ivuxolimab in advanced cancers. TCRdb keeps only in-frame clones here, not all; method: immunoSEQ multiplex PCR. The sample carries about 30,000 clones, almost 85% recorded once. The sequences come from CD4+ or CD8+ T cells sorted from blood, collected in a trial of the OX40 agonist ivuxolimab. The origin of the receptors is an adult with an advanced solid tumor such as melanoma, head and neck, liver or kidney cancer. Both conserved end residues are part of each CDR3. Each record gives: D gene, clone size, J gene, V gene, CDR3 DNA, CDR3 protein. A D gene is named only where the DNA matches it firmly. Clone size is shown for a subset of rows, as once, few, many or a class of expanded clone.

.	once	TRBJ1-2	TRBV27	TGTGCCAGCAGTCGCAGGGGCGTGGGCTATGGCTACACCTTC	CASSRRGVGYGYTF
TRBD2	once	TRBJ2-1	TRBV5-1	TGCGCCAGCAGCACGGGACTAGCCCCCAATGAGCAGTTCTTC	CASSTGLAPNEQFF
.	.	TRBJ1-2	TRBV9	TGTGCCAGCAGCGTATACCCAGGGGACTATGGCTACACCTTC	CASSVYPGDYGYTF
.	.	TRBJ2-7	TRBV6-1	TGTGCCAGCAGCTTCAGGAGGAGCTCCTACGAGCAGTACTTC	CASSFRRSSYEQYF
TRBD1	once	TRBJ2-1	TRBV5-6	TGTGCCAGCAGCTTGAAAACAGGGGGCAATGAGCAGTTCTTC	CASSLKTGGNEQFF
TRBD1	.	TRBJ1-2	TRBV18	TGTGCCAGCTCACCACCGGGACAGGGCTATGGCTACACCTTC	CASSPPGQGYGYTF
.	few	TRBJ1-2	TRBV20-1	TGCAGTGCCAATGGCTACACCTTC	CSANGYTF
.	.	TRBJ2-7	TRBV27	TGTGCCAGCAGTTCCTCCTACGAGCAGTACTTC	CASSSSYEQYF
TRBD2	.	TRBJ2-7	TRBV7-3	TGTGCCAGCAGCTCCGGACTAGCGGGAGGCGAGCAGTACTTC	CASSSGLAGGEQYF
.	.	TRBJ1-5	TRBV15	TGTGCCACCAGCCGAGAGGACAATCAGCCCCAGCATTTT	CATSREDNQPQHF
.	.	TRBJ2-5	TRBV4-1	TGCGCCAGCAGCCAACGGGGCGGGGACGGAGAGACCCAATACTTC	CASSQRGGDGETQYF
TRBD1	.	TRBJ1-6	TRBV19	TGTGCCAGTACCCCGGGACAGGGGGCATCTTATAATTCACCCCTCCACTTT	CASTPGQGASYNSPLHF
.	.	TRBJ2-1	TRBV11-3	TGTGCCAGCAGCTTAGGGGGCCATGAGCAGTTCTTC	CASSLGGHEQFF
TRBD1	once	TRBJ2-5	TRBV7-9	TGTGCCAGCAGCCTCGACAGGGTATTAGAGACCCAGTACTTC	CASSLDRVLETQYF
.	.	TRBJ1-3	TRBV19	TGTGCCAGTAGTCCACCCTTCGGCTCTGGAAACACCATATATTTT	CASSPPFGSGNTIYF
.	.	TRBJ1-2	TRBV4-2	TGTGCCAGCAGCCAGGGACTTCAGAACTATGGCTACACCTTC	CASSQGLQNYGYTF
TRBD1	.	TRBJ2-2	TRBV10-2	TGCGCCAGCTACGGACAGGGGACTACCGGGGAGCTGTTTTTT	CASYGQGTTGELFF
.	.	TRBJ2-5	TRBV28	TGTGCCAGCAGTACCCAAGAGACCCAGTACTTC	CASSTQETQYF
.	.	TRBJ2-3	TRBV5-1	TGCGCCAGCAGCTACACACCAGGACTTGGGTACACAGATACGCAGTATTTT	CASSYTPGLGYTDTQYF
TRBD2	.	TRBJ2-3	TRBV27	TGTGCCAGCAGTCCCCTAACTAGCGGGGGCCCCACAGATACGCAGTATTTT	CASSPLTSGGPTDTQYF
TRBD2	once	TRBJ2-2	TRBV19	TGTGCCAGTAGACGTCGGGACTACGACACCGGGGAGCTGTTTTTT	CASRRRDYDTGELFF
.	.	TRBJ2-2	TRBV6-4	TGTGCCAGCAGTACGTCATCGGACACCGGGGAGCTGTTTTTT	CASSTSSDTGELFF
.	.	TRBJ2-7	TRBV11-2	TGTGCCAGCAGCTTAGAGGATTTTGCGGCAGTCCGCGAGCAGTACTTC	CASSLEDFAAVREQYF
TRBD2	few	TRBJ2-1	TRBV7-3	TGTGCCAGCAGCTTATATGTACTAGCGAACTACAATGAGCAGTTCTTC	CASSLYVLANYNEQFF
.	.	TRBJ2-7	TRBV5-1	TGCGCCAGCAGCTTGGCGGGGTTTTCGTACGAGCAGTACTTC	CASSLAGFSYEQYF
.	.	TRBJ2-4	TRBV28	TGTGCCAGCAGTCCGTGGGATGGCGGAAACATTCAGTACTTC	CASSPWDGGNIQYF
.	.	TRBJ1-1	TRBV19	TGTGCCAGTAGTATTACTTTTGGCAGGGTGGGTCGAAACACTGAAGCTTTCTTT	CASSITFGRVGRNTEAFF
TRBD1	.	TRBJ2-7	TRBV28	TGTGCCAGCAGTCCTCGGGACAGGGACTACGAGCAGTACTTC	CASSPRDRDYEQYF
TRBD1	.	TRBJ2-1	TRBV5-6	TGTGCCAGCAGCTCACCAGGACAGGGGGTAAGGGAGCAGTTCTTC	CASSSPGQGVREQFF
.	.	TRBJ2-5	TRBV23-1	TGCGCCAGCAGTCACCCCTCAGGGTACCCTCAAGAGACCCAGTACTTC	CASSHPSGYPQETQYF
.	.	TRBJ2-3	TRBV7-9	TGTGCCAGCAGCTTAGGTCCCTTTGGTACAGATACGCAGTATTTT	CASSLGPFGTDTQYF
TRBD2	.	TRBJ2-5	TRBV2	TGTGCCAGCAGCGCGGGACTAGCGGGGGGCTACCGAGAGACCCAGTACTTC	CASSAGLAGGYRETQYF
.	once	TRBJ2-4	TRBV9	TGTGCCAGCAGCGTAGGAATAGCCAAAAACATTCAGTACTTC	CASSVGIAKNIQYF
.	.	TRBJ2-7	TRBV13	TGTGCCAGCAGCTCAAGGGGGGGAGGGTTCCACGAGCAGTACTTC	CASSSRGGGFHEQYF
.	.	TRBJ1-1	TRBV19	TGTGCCAGTAGAGAGAAGGGGTTGAGGACTGAAGCTTTCTTT	CASREKGLRTEAFF
TRBD1	.	TRBJ1-3	TRBV6-5	TGTGCCAGCAGTTACTCGACAGGGTCCGGAAACACCATATATTTT	CASSYSTGSGNTIYF
.	.	TRBJ1-5	TRBV2	TGTGCCAGCAAAGATCCTTATAGCAATCAGCCCCAGCATTTT	CASKDPYSNQPQHF
TRBD2	few	TRBJ2-1	TRBV6-4	TGTGCCAGCAGTGCCGGGACTAGCGGGGACAATGAGCAGTTCTTC	CASSAGTSGDNEQFF
TRBD2	.	TRBJ2-2	TRBV7-7	TGTGCTAGCGGAGCGGGATTGGAGCTGTTTTTT	CASGAGLELFF
TRBD1	few	TRBJ1-6	TRBV7-2	TGTGCCAGCAGCCCCCGGGACAGGGATAATTCACCCCTCCACTTT	CASSPRDRDNSPLHF
.	.	TRBJ1-2	TRBV27	TGTGCCAGCAGTTTATCGCGACTCTGCGGCTACACCTTC	CASSLSRLCGYTF
TRBD2	.	TRBJ2-1	TRBV6-1	TGTGCCATCGGAAGACTAGCGGATTCCTACAATGAGCAGTTCTTC	CAIGRLADSYNEQFF
.	.	TRBJ1-1	TRBV6-5	TGTGCCAGCAGTTACTCGGCGGTTCTGAACACTGAAGCTTTCTTT	CASSYSAVLNTEAFF
.	.	TRBJ2-2	TRBV19	TGTGCCACAGGTTGGGGGCACACCGGGGAGCTGTTTTTT	CATGWGHTGELFF
TRBD1	.	TRBJ1-1	TRBV18	TGTGCCAGCTCACCACAGGGGGCTATGAACACTGAAGCTTTCTTT	CASSPQGAMNTEAFF
.	.	TRBJ2-7	TRBV27	TGTGCCAGCAGTTTATCACGGGACTACGAGCAGTACTTC	CASSLSRDYEQYF
TRBD2	.	TRBJ2-7	TRBV4-1	TGCGCCAGCAGCCAAAGAGGACTAGCGGGAGAAAGGTTTTACGAGCAGTACTTC	CASSQRGLAGERFYEQYF
TRBD2	once	TRBJ2-7	TRBV4-1	TGCGCCAGCAGCCAGGTAGCGGGAGGGCCTTACGAGCAGTACTTC	CASSQVAGGPYEQYF